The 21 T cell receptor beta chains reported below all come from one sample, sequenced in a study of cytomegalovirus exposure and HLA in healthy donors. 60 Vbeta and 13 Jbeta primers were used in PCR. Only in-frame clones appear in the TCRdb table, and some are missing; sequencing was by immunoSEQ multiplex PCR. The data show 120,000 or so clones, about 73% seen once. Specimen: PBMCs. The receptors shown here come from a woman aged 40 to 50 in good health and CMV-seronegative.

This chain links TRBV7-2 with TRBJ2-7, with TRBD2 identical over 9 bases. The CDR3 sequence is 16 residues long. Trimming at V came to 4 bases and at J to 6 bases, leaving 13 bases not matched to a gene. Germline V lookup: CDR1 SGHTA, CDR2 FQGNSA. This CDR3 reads CASSSHLDSGRGEQYF. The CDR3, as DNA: TGTGCCAGCAGCTCCCACCTAGATAGCGGGAGAGGCGAGCAGTACTTC.

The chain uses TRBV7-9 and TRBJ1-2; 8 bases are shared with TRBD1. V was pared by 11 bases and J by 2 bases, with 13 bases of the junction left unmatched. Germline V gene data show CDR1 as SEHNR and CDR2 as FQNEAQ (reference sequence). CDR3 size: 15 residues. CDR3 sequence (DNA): TGTGCCTCGACCCCGTGGGACAGGACGAACTATGGCTACACCTTC. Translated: CASTPWDRTNYGYTF.

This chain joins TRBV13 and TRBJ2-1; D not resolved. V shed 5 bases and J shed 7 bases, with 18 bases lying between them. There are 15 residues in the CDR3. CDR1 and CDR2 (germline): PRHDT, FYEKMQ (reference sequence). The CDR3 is CASSPSEAGANEQFF. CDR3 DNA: TGTGCCAGCAGCCCCTCCGAGGCTGGAGCAAATGAGCAGTTCTTC. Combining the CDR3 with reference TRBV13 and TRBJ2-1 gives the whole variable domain AAGVIQSPRHLIKEKRETATLKCYPIPRHDTVYWYQQGPGQDPQFLISFYEKMQSDKGSIPDRFSAQQFSDYHSELNMSSLELGDSALYFCASSPSEAGANEQFFGPGTRLTVL.

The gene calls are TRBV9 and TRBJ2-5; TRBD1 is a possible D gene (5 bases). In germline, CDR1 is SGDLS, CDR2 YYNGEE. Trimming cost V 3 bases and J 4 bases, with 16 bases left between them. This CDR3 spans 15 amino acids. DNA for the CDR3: TGTGCCAGCAGCGACCAAGGGGCGCCTCTAGAGACCCAGTACTTC. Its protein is CASSDQGAPLETQYF.

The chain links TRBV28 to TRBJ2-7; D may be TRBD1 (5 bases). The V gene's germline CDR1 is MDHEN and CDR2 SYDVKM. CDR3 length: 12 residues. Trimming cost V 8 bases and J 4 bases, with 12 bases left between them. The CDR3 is CASVAQGYEQYF. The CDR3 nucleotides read TGTGCCAGCGTTGCCCAGGGTTACGAGCAGTACTTC. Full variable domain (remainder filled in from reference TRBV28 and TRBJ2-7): DVKVTQSSRYLVKRTGEKVFLECVQDMDHENMFWYRQDPGLGLRLIYFSYDVKMKEKGDIPEGYSVSREKKERFSLILESASTNQTSMYLCASVAQGYEQYFGPGTRLTVT.

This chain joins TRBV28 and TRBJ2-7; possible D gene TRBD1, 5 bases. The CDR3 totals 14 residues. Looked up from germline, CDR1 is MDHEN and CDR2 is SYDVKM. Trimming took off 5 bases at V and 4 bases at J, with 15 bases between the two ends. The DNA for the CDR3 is TGTGCCAGCAGTCCGGACAACTTCGCTTACGAGCAGTACTTC. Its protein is CASSPDNFAYEQYF.

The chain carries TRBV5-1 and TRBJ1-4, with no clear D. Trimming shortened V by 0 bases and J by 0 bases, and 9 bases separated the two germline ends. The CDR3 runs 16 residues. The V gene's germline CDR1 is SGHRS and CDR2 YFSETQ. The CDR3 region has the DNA TGCGCCAGCAGCTTGGGGGCGGGAGCAACTAATGAAAAACTGTTTTTT. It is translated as CASSLGAGATNEKLFF.

The CDR3 DNA reads as TGTGCCAGCAGCCCGATTCGGCAGGGGAAGAATACCCAGTACTTC. This translates into CASSPIRQGKNTQYF. The V and J genes are TRBV11-2 and TRBJ2-5; tentatively, D is TRBD1 (6 bases). The CDR3 is 15 residues long. CDR1 and CDR2 from the germline V gene are SGHAT and FQNNGV. V was cut by 5 bases and J by 8 bases, with 21 bases left in between.

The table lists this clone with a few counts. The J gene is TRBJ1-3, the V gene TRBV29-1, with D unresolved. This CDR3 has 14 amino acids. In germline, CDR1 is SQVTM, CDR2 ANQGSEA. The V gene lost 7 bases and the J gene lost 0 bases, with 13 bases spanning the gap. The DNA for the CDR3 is TGCAGCGCCCTAACAGATCGCTCTGGAAACACCATATATTTT. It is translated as CSALTDRSGNTIYF.

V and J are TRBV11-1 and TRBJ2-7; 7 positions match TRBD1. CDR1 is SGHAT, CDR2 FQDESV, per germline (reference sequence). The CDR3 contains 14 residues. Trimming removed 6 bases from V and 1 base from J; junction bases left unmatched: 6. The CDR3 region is CASSSGGSSYEQYF. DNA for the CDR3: TGTGCCAGCAGTTCAGGGGGTTCGTCCTACGAGCAGTACTTC.

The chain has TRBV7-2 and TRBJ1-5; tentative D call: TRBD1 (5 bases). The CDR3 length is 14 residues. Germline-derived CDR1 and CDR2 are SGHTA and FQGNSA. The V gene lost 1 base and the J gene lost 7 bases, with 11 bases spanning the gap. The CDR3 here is CASSLERAGQPQHF. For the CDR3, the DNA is TGTGCCAGCAGCTTAGAAAGGGCAGGGCAGCCCCAGCATTTT.

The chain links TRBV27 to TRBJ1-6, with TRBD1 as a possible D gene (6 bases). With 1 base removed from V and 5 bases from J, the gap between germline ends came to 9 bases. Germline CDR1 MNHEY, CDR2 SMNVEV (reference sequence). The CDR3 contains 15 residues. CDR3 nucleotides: TGTGCCAGCAGTTTATACCAGGGGAATAATTCACCCCTCCACTTT. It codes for CASSLYQGNNSPLHF.

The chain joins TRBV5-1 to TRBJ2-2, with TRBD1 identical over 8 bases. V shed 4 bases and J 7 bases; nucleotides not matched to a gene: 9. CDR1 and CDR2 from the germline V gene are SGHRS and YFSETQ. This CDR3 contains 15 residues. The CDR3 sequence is CASSQTGARNGELFF. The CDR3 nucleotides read TGCGCCAGCAGCCAGACAGGGGCCCGGAACGGGGAGCTGTTTTTT.

The CDR3 DNA is TGTGCCAGCAGTGGAGGGGGCCAGCCCCAGCATTTT. This translates into CASSGGGQPQHF. This chain joins TRBV27 and TRBJ1-5; 7 positions match TRBD1. The germline V gene has CDR1 MNHEY and CDR2 SMNVEV (reference sequence). Trimming cost V 5 bases and J 7 bases; bases outside gene matches: 2. This CDR3 is 12 amino acids long.

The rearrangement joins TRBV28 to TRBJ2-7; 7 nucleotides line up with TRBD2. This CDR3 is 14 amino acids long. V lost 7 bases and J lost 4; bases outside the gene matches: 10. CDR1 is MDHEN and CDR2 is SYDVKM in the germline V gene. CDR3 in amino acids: CASTKGASGYEQYF. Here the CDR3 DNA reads TGTGCCAGCACCAAAGGCGCTAGCGGATACGAGCAGTACTTC.

This CDR3 reads CASSSDGQPQETQYF. The CDR3 nucleotides are TGCGCCAGCAGCTCAGATGGACAGCCACAAGAGACCCAGTACTTC. The V and J genes are TRBV5-1 and TRBJ2-5; D is perhaps TRBD1 (6 bases). The CDR3 consists of 15 residues. Germline values: CDR1 SGHRS, CDR2 YFSETQ. Deletions cut 3 bases from V and 2 bases from J, with 14 bases between. Drawing the rest from reference TRBV5-1 and TRBJ2-5, the complete variable domain is KAGVTQTPRYLIKTRGQQVTLSCSPISGHRSVSWYQQTPGQGLQFLFEYFSETQRNKGNFPGRFSGRQFSNSRSEMNVSTLELGDSALYLCASSSDGQPQETQYFGPGTRLLVL.

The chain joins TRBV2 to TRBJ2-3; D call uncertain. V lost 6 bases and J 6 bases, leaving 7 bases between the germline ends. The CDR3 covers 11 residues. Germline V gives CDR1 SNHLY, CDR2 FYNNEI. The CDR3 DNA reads TGTGCCAGCAGGGCCGGGGATACGCAGTATTTT. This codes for CASRAGDTQYF.

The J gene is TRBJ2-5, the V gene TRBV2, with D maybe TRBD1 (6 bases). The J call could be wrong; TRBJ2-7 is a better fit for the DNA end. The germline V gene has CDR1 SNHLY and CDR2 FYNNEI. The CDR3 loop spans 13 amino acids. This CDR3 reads CASSNRDSYEQYF. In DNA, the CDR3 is TGTGCCAGCAGCAACAGGGATTCCTACGAGCAGTACTTC.

The DNA of the CDR3 is TGTGCCAGCAGTGGAGGGGGCTCGGAGCCAACTAATGAAAAACTGTTTTTT. Protein: CASSGGGSEPTNEKLFF. This chain joins TRBV28 and TRBJ1-4; 7 nucleotides align to TRBD1. CDR3 size: 17 residues. The germline V gene has CDR1 MDHEN and CDR2 SYDVKM. V trimming: 5 bases; J trimming: 0 bases; junction bases outside the gene matches: 9.

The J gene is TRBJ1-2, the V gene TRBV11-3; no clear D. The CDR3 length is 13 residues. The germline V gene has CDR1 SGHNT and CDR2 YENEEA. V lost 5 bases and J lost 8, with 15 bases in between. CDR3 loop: CASSAPAGEGYTF. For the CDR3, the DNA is TGTGCCAGCAGCGCCCCTGCCGGGGAAGGCTACACCTTC.

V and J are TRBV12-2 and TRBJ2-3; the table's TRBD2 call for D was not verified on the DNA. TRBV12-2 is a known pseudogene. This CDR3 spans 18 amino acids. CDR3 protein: CASRLVGPPGLDTDTQYF. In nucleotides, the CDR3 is TGTGCAAGTCGCTTAGTGGGACCCCCGGGACTAGACACAGATACGCAGTATTTT.